The T cell receptor (beta chain) described here comes from a study of blood T cell repertoires in COVID-19. Participants' own reports of clinical history determined their cohort assignment. Per the study methods: How many nucleated cells were present was estimated from reference gene primer amplification. Sequencing used immunoSEQ multiplex PCR; TCRdb keeps in-frame clones, though not all of them. Clone size and the V and J calls come from that table; the DNA yielded D and trimming. This sample carries roughly 200,000 clones, around 85% of them seen once, and the ten largest clones take 6.2%. Germline CDR1 reads LGHDT; CDR2 reads YNNKEL (reference sequence). V was clipped by 1 base and J by 3 bases, with 7 bases between them. The CDR3 contains 14 residues.

The sample was PBMCs or T cells enriched from blood (not recorded which). This rearrangement joins TRBV3-1 (or the pseudogene TRBV3-2) to TRBJ2-1; D gene unclear. The sequence was obtained from a man aged 40-49 years who had recovered from COVID-19. CDR3 residues: CASSQGISYNEQFF. CDR3 bases: TGTGCCAGCAGCCAAGGTATTAGCTACAATGAGCAGTTCTTC.